This T cell receptor (beta chain) comes out of a study of blood T cells in healthy people across ages. With a J-beta primer mix and a sample-barcoded 5' primer, a second PCR ran 7 to 11 cycles. A tag from a template-switch adaptor with 12 random nucleotides marked each cDNA molecule. Per sample, CDR3-containing paired-end reads numbered at least 3 million. Using its own MiXCR run on the 5' RACE reads, TCRdb lists one record per CDR3 protein. The sample lists 920,000 or so distinct CDR3 sequences, less than 50% seen once, with 15% to 20% in the top ten. Healthy Caucasian individuals from Russia aged about 6 to 95 were enrolled as donors. Researchers report isolating at least 6 million PBMCs per sample. V was pared by 0 bases and J by 2 bases, with 3 bases of the junction left unmatched. The CDR3 has 16 residues. Germline V gives CDR1 MNHEY, CDR2 SVGAGI.

The specimen was blood. The chain recombines TRBV6-5 with TRBJ2-5; 10 nucleotides line up with TRBD1. This receptor was obtained from a woman in her sixties in good health. CDR3 DNA sequence: TGTGCCAGCAGTTACTCCATGGACAGGGGGCAAGAGACCCAGTACTTC. Translated: CASSYSMDRGQETQYF.